Below, 8 T cell receptor beta chains from the same sample are listed, as sequenced in a study of CD8+ T cells in alopecia areata. Both peripheral blood and punch biopsies of lesional scalp skin were obtained from patients who had alopecia areata. RNA extraction was followed by reverse transcription into cDNA, which acted as the sequencing template. Some clones are missing from TCRdb's copy, which holds only in-frame ones; the method was immunoSEQ multiplex PCR. The data show roughly 20,000 clones, around 62% seen once. This specimen was skin, taken at week 0. The receptors here all came from a human donor with alopecia areata.

This chain joins TRBV6-5 and TRBJ2-7; TRBD1 matches at 7 bases. There are 15 residues in the CDR3. After removal of 6 bases from V and 2 bases from J, the junction contained 10 bases not matched to a gene. Per the germline V gene, CDR1 is MNHEY and CDR2 is SVGAGI. Here the CDR3 DNA reads TGTGCCAGCAGCCACCGAAGGGGGCCCCCCTACGAGCAGTACTTC. This sequence encodes CASSHRRGPPYEQYF.

The V gene is TRBV4-1, the J gene TRBJ1-3; D remains ambiguous. V shed 4 bases and J shed 3 bases, with 13 bases lying between them. The CDR3 totals 15 residues. Germline CDR1 and CDR2: MGHRA and YSYEKL. The CDR3: CASSPGTVLGNTIYF. Written as DNA, the CDR3 is TGCGCCAGCAGCCCCGGAACAGTCCTTGGAAACACCATATATTTT.

The V call is TRBV11-3, the J call TRBJ2-7; TRBD2 matches 7 bases. This CDR3 comprises 16 residues. Germline CDR1 and CDR2: SGHNT and YENEEA. V lost 3 bases, J lost 5 bases, and 13 bases stayed unmatched. CDR3 sequence (DNA): TGTGCCAGCAGCTTTCCGAAGGGACTACCCCTCCACGAGCAGTACTTC. Its protein product is CASSFPKGLPLHEQYF.

CDR3 nucleotide sequence: TGTGCCAGCAGCGCCGGGACTAGCTATGTTCATCCGGGCACAGATACGCAGTATTTT. This codes for CASSAGTSYVHPGTDTQYF. The rearrangement links TRBV9 to TRBJ2-3; TRBD2 matches at 9 bases. The length of the CDR3 is 19 residues. After removal of 3 bases from V and 1 base from J, the junction contained 15 bases not matched to a gene. CDR1 and CDR2 from the germline V gene are SGDLS and YYNGEE.

This clone has more than one count but fewer than ten. V and J are TRBV7-2 and TRBJ1-4; no firm D call. The germline V and J ends were trimmed by 1 base and 3 bases, with 12 bases remaining between them. The V gene's germline CDR1 is SGHTA and CDR2 FQGNSA. The CDR3 runs to 16 residues. The CDR3 nucleotides read TGTGCCAGCAGCTTAGAGTATGGCAGCTCTAATGAAAAACTGTTTTTT. This codes for CASSLEYGSSNEKLFF. Variable domain in full (rest from reference TRBV7-2 and TRBJ1-4): GAGVSQSPSNKVTEKGKDVELRCDPISGHTALYWYRQSLGQGLEFLIYFQGNSAPDKSGLPSDRFSAERTGGSVSTLTIQRTQQEDSAVYLCASSLEYGSSNEKLFFGSGTQLSVL.

V and J are TRBV29-1 and TRBJ2-5; perhaps D is TRBD1 or TRBD2 (5 bases each). The V and J ends lost 6 bases and 3 bases respectively, with 8 bases between them. In germline, CDR1 is SQVTM, CDR2 ANQGSEA. The CDR3 has 11 residues. The CDR3 DNA reads as TGCAGCGTGGGACCCAAAGAGACCCAGTACTTC. It translates to CSVGPKETQYF.

J is TRBJ2-2 and V is TRBV13; no firm D call. Trimming stripped 0 bases from V and 7 bases from J, with 12 bases between. The CDR3 loop spans 15 amino acids. The germline gives CDR1 PRHDT, CDR2 FYEKMQ (reference sequence). The CDR3 sequence is CASSLGTLGFGELFF. As DNA, the CDR3 is TGTGCCAGCAGCTTAGGAACGTTGGGCTTCGGGGAGCTGTTTTTT.

About this clone itself: The same CDR3 is also encoded by other DNA sequences in this sample. CDR3 protein: CSARTPYEQYF. DNA for the CDR3: TGCAGTGCCAGGACCCCCTACGAGCAGTACTTC. The rearrangement joins TRBV20-1 to TRBJ2-7, with D unclear. The CDR3 spans 11 residues. Germline CDR1 reads DFQATT; CDR2 reads SNEGSKA (reference sequence). V was shortened by 6 bases and J by 2 bases, with 8 bases between the two germline ends.